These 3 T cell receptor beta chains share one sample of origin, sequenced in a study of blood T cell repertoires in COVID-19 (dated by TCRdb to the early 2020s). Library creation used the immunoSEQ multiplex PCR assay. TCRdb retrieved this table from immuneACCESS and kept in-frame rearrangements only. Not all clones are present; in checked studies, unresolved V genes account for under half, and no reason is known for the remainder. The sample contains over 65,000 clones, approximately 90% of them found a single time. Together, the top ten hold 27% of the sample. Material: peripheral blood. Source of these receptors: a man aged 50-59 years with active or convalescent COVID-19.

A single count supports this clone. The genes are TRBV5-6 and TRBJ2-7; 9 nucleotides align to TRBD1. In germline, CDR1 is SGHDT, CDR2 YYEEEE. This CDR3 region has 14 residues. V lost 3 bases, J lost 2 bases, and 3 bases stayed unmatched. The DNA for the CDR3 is TGTGCCAGCAGCTGGGGACAGGGCCCCTACGAGCAGTACTTC. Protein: CASSWGQGPYEQYF.

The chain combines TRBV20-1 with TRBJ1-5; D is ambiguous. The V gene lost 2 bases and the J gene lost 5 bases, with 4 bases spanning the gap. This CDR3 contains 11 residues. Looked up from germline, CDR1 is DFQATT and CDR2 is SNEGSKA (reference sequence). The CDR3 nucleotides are TGCAGTGCTAGACTCTATCAGCCCCAGCATTTT. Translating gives CSARLYQPQHF.

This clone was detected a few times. The CDR3 nucleotides are TGTGCCAGCAGTGCATTACAGGGACCGTACGAGCAGTACTTC. This codes for CASSALQGPYEQYF. The chain links TRBV2 to TRBJ2-7; D perhaps matches TRBD1 (6 bases). The CDR3 is 14 residues long. The germline V gene has CDR1 SNHLY and CDR2 FYNNEI. Trimming took off 4 bases at V and 4 bases at J, with 14 bases between the two ends.